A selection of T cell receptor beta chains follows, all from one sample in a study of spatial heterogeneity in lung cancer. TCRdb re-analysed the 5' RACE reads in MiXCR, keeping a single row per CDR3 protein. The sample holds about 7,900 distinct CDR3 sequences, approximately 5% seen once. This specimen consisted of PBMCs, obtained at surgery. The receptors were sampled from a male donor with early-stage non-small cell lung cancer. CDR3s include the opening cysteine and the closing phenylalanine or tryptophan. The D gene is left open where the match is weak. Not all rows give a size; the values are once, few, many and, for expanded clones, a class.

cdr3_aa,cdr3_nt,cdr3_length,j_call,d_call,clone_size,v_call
CASSFRPGFRDGNQPQHF,TGTGCCAGCAGTTTCCGGCCCGGGTTCCGCGATGGGAATCAGCCCCAGCATTTT,18,TRBJ1-5,NA,medium-sized,TRBV28
CSAGQGDQPQHF,TGCAGTGCAGGACAGGGGGATCAGCCCCAGCATTTT,12,TRBJ1-5,TRBD1,NA,TRBV20-1
CASSKNQRGVRETQYF,TGTGCCAGCAGCAAGAACCAGCGGGGGGTCAGGGAGACCCAGTACTTC,16,TRBJ2-5,TRBD2,few,TRBV7-2
CSAREQAGYEQYF,TGCAGTGCTAGAGAGCAGGCGGGATACGAGCAGTACTTC,13,TRBJ2-7,NA,many,TRBV20-1
CASSLGASTDTQYF,TGTGCCAGCAGCTTAGGAGCTAGCACAGATACGCAGTATTTT,14,TRBJ2-3,NA,NA,TRBV7-2
CAISEAGNTEAFF,TGTGCCATCAGTGAGGCCGGGAACACTGAAGCTTTCTTT,13,TRBJ1-1,NA,medium-sized,TRBV10-3
CATTLDTGRSAHEQFF,TGTGCCACCACCCTTGATACAGGGAGGTCGGCGCATGAGCAGTTCTTC,16,TRBJ2-1,NA,medium-sized,TRBV15
CASTLEQDSTDTQYF,TGTGCCAGCACCTTAGAGCAAGATAGCACAGATACGCAGTATTTT,15,TRBJ2-3,NA,many,TRBV2
CAISGGATETQYF,TGTGCCATCAGCGGGGGGGCCACAGAGACCCAGTACTTC,13,TRBJ2-5,TRBD2,NA,TRBV10-3
CSVGRTYTGELFF,TGCAGCGTTGGCAGGACTTACACCGGGGAGCTGTTTTTT,13,TRBJ2-2,NA,many,TRBV29-1
CASSLVGTSTDTQYF,TGTGCCAGCAGCTTAGTGGGAACTAGCACAGATACGCAGTATTTT,15,TRBJ2-3,NA,NA,TRBV7-2
CASSVASASTDTQYF,TGTGCCAGCAGCGTAGCCAGCGCAAGCACAGATACGCAGTATTTT,15,TRBJ2-3,NA,many,TRBV9
CASSEFSGGAPDTQYF,TGTGCCAGCAGTGAATTTAGCGGGGGGGCACCAGATACGCAGTATTTT,16,TRBJ2-3,TRBD2,NA,TRBV6-4
CASRVGVSGQGNTGELFF,TGTGCCAGCAGAGTAGGGGTTTCGGGACAGGGGAACACCGGGGAGCTGTTTTTT,18,TRBJ2-2,TRBD1,NA,TRBV7-2
CASSLDGNQPQHF,TGTGCCAGCAGCTTAGATGGCAATCAGCCCCAGCATTTT,13,TRBJ1-5,NA,many,TRBV7-9
CASSSYSGTGRLAFF,TGTGCCAGCAGCTCATATTCCGGGACAGGGCGTTTAGCTTTCTTT,15,TRBJ1-1,TRBD1,many,TRBV13
CASSSQRGNYNEQFF,TGTGCCAGCTCGTCCCAGCGGGGGAACTACAATGAGCAGTTCTTC,15,TRBJ2-1,TRBD2,many,TRBV18
CSASPGVVGNTIYF,TGCAGTGCTAGTCCGGGGGTAGTTGGAAACACCATATATTTT,14,TRBJ1-3,NA,NA,TRBV20-1
CASSYSEVETQYF,TGTGCCAGCAGTTACTCGGAAGTAGAGACCCAGTACTTC,13,TRBJ2-5,NA,medium-sized,TRBV6-6
CSVAAQETQYF,TGCAGCGTTGCTGCCCAAGAGACCCAGTACTTC,11,TRBJ2-5,NA,many,TRBV29-1
CASSGTGGNAKNIQYF,TGCGCCAGCAGTGGAACAGGGGGAAATGCCAAAAACATTCAGTACTTC,16,TRBJ2-4,TRBD1,many,TRBV10-2
CASSEGVGAPYEQYF,TGTGCCAGCAGTGAAGGGGTGGGGGCTCCCTACGAGCAGTACTTC,15,TRBJ2-7,NA,many,TRBV2
CASSDGDTGELFF,TGTGCCAGCAGTGACGGAGACACCGGGGAGCTGTTTTTT,13,TRBJ2-2,NA,many,TRBV6-4
CASSLVATGANVLTF,TGTGCCAGCAGCTTAGTTGCGACAGGGGCCAACGTCCTGACTTTC,15,TRBJ2-6,NA,many,TRBV7-8